The entry that follows covers one T cell receptor beta chain sequence. Its antigen target is currently unknown. No much larger clone exists at a distance of one base, and base qualities are not known. Taken from cysteine to phenylalanine, the CDR3 has 13 residues. Only CDR3 DNA remains: 39 bases, in frame from the first base. Reading the germline V gene (reference sequence) gives CDR1 SGHKS and CDR2 YYEKEE. V lost 6 bases and J lost 5 bases, and the count of bases not matched to a germline gene is 8. These data belong to a study of T cell repertoires in cytomegalovirus infection (dated by TCRdb to about 2019). Study-wide context: The peptide stimulations were aimed at well-studied HLA-B-restricted epitopes as well as recently identified HLA-C-restricted CMV epitopes, whose presentation resists viral immunomodulation. The HLA type of each donor mattered for the analysis, because public TCR beta signatures pointed to carriage of CMV infection along with the matching HLA type. What the research found in general, with its limitations: The ex vivo response was dominated by HLA-C-restricted CMV-specific TCR beta clonotypes, and the single most frequent clonotype in two of eight donors was supplied by these HLA-C-restricted clonotypes. Carriers of CMV infection plus the relevant HLA type were discriminated by the cumulative frequency of public TCR beta family members in the study cohort and in an independent 352-donor cohort.

Sequencing was carried out with an Illumina HiSeq 1500. TCRdb reanalyzed the raw reads on its own, using fastp at Q25 for trimming and MiXCR for clone calling, and kept in-frame beta chains. Each CDR3 protein appears once, grouped with its most common genes and DNA. This sample is represented by approximately 590,000 distinct CDR3 sequences; 40% of them were singletons. The biggest ten clones account for 48% of the sample. According to the study, the label for this sample's treatment or condition signals: in vitro stimulation with specific CMV peptide epitopes to enrich CMV-specific T cells. Sequenced material: cultured PBMCs, taken from culture after CMV antigen stimulation. The source is a human donor in good health (CMV status not recorded). Some clones in this sample may be carry-over from other donors' samples. The sequence joins TRBV5-5 to TRBJ2-7, and TRBD1 matches 7 of the central bases. CDR3 sequence: CASILNTGDEQYF. The nucleotide sequence is TGTGCCAGCATCTTAAACACAGGGGACGAGCAGTACTTC.